Each of the 12 T cell receptor beta chains below was sequenced from the same sample in a study of T-cell reconstitution after alpha-beta-depleted transplantation in children. During its preparation, the TCRbeta library received unique molecular identifiers. TCRdb reprocessed the PCR reads via MiXCR and lists one record per CDR3 protein. The sample contains 500,000 to 600,000 distinct CDR3 sequences, 32% of which appear only once. Specimen: PBMCs from the stem cell graft donor, collected from the stem cell graft. These receptors all come from a human donor who donated a stem cell graft to a child with aplastic anemia.

The rearrangement links TRBV5-1 to TRBJ1-2; D remains ambiguous. Per germline, CDR1 SGHRS and CDR2 YFSETQ. The CDR3 spans 12 residues. V dropped 1 base and J dropped 3 bases, with 4 bases sitting between them. The CDR3 region has the DNA TGCGCCAGCAGCTTGCACGACTATGGCTACACCTTC. Protein sequence: CASSLHDYGYTF.

The rearrangement uses TRBV4-1 and TRBJ2-7; weak D call: TRBD2 (5 bases). Germline-derived CDR1 and CDR2 are MGHRA and YSYEKL. Trimming took off 4 bases at V and 7 bases at J, with 17 bases between the two ends. This CDR3 is built from 14 residues. As DNA, the CDR3 is TGCGCCAGCAGCCCCCCCGTAGCCGGGGTGGAGCAGTACGTC. Translated: CASSPPVAGVEQYV.

The CDR3: CASSSLAAYNEQFF. The CDR3 region has the DNA TGTGCCAGCAGCTCGCTAGCGGCATACAATGAGCAGTTCTTC. The chain links TRBV7-2 to TRBJ2-1, with 7 nucleotides matching TRBD2. Germline loops: CDR1 SGHTA, CDR2 FQGNSA. J gave up 4 bases and V 4 bases, and 4 bases lay outside the gene matches. This CDR3 is 14 amino acids long.

This clonotype showed up just a few times. This sequence joins TRBV7-2 and TRBJ2-1, with TRBD1 as a possible D gene (5 bases). Germline lookup yields CDR1 SGHTA and CDR2 FQGNSA. V lost 6 bases to trimming and J lost 6 bases, with 12 bases between them. The CDR3 extends over 13 amino acids. The CDR3 DNA reads TGTGCCAGCAGAACCTCAGGGCCCAATGAGCAGTTCTTC. Protein: CASRTSGPNEQFF. The whole variable domain, filled in from reference TRBV7-2 and TRBJ2-1, reads GAGVSQSPSNKVTEKGKDVELRCDPISGHTALYWYRQSLGQGLEFLIYFQGNSAPDKSGLPSDRFSAERTGGSVSTLTIQRTQQEDSAVYLCASRTSGPNEQFFGPGTRLTVL.

This clonotype was counted only a few times. The gene calls are TRBV25-1 and TRBJ2-1, with TRBD1 matching over 8 bases. Per germline, CDR1 MGHDK and CDR2 SYGVNS. The CDR3 loop spans 15 amino acids. Losses at the gene ends were 3 bases for V and 4 bases for J; bases not matched to a gene: 5. This CDR3 reads CASSEVGQGYNEQFF. The DNA for the CDR3 is TGTGCCAGCAGTGAGGTAGGACAGGGATACAATGAGCAGTTCTTC. The full variable domain, completed using reference TRBV25-1 and TRBJ2-1, is EADIYQTPRYLVIGTGKKITLECSQTMGHDKMYWYQQDPGMELHLIHYSYGVNSTEKGDLSSESTVSRIRTEHFPLTLESARPSHTSQYLCASSEVGQGYNEQFFGPGTRLTVL.

This clonotype was observed a handful of times. The chain recombines TRBV29-1 with TRBJ2-1; 7 nucleotides align to TRBD1. CDR3 length: 14 residues. The trim removed 7 bases at V and 2 bases at J, leaving 8 bases unmatched. Germline V gene lookup returns CDR1 SQVTM and CDR2 ANQGSEA. CDR3 in DNA: TGCAGCGGGAACCGGGACAGTACCTACAATGAGCAGTTCTTC. Amino acids: CSGNRDSTYNEQFF.

V gene TRBV6-5 combines with J gene TRBJ2-4; the D is unclear. Deletions cut 7 bases from V and 0 bases from J, with 7 bases between. The CDR3 loop spans 13 amino acids. Germline V gives CDR1 MNHEY, CDR2 SVGAGI. The CDR3 DNA reads as TGTGCCAGCATAAATCGAGCCAAAAACATTCAGTACTTC. Its translation is CASINRAKNIQYF.

This clonotype has a handful of counts. The chain recombines TRBV12-3 or TRBV12-4 with TRBJ1-2, with TRBD1 matching over 7 bases. This CDR3 region has 14 residues. Trimming removed 3 bases from V and 4 bases from J; junction bases left unmatched: 5. CDR3 nucleotide sequence: TGTGCCAGCAGTTTCCAGGGGGTCACCTATGGCTACACCTTC. Protein product: CASSFQGVTYGYTF.

This clonotype was seen a handful of times. The chain combines TRBV28 with TRBJ2-4, with a tentative D call TRBD1 (5 bases). Germline V gives CDR1 MDHEN, CDR2 SYDVKM. Trimming removed 2 bases from V and 11 bases from J, with 7 bases in between. CDR3 length: 11 residues. The CDR3 is CASSLRGVQYF. The DNA for the CDR3 is TGTGCCAGCAGTTTAAGGGGCGTTCAGTACTTC.

The chain couples TRBV6-2 or TRBV6-3 to TRBJ2-7, with 9 bases matching TRBD1. Per the germline V gene, CDR1 is MNHEY and CDR2 is SVGEGT. The V segment lost 4 bases and the J segment 3 bases; nucleotides outside the gene matches: 10. The CDR3 is made up of 16 amino acids. CDR3 sequence: CASSLSAGTGIYEQYV. DNA for the CDR3: TGTGCCAGCAGTTTGTCGGCCGGGACAGGGATCTACGAGCAGTACGTC.

There are a few counts of this clonotype. V is TRBV5-1 and J is TRBJ2-2; 9 positions match TRBD2. This CDR3 region has 15 residues. CDR1 and CDR2 (germline): SGHRS, YFSETQ. Germline trimming cut 0 bases from V and 3 bases from J; bases unmatched to any gene: 0. The CDR3 loop is CASSLGLADTGELFF. In DNA form, the CDR3 reads TGCGCCAGCAGCTTGGGACTAGCGGACACCGGGGAGCTGTTTTTT.

The chain has TRBV20-1 and TRBJ1-2, with TRBD1 matching over 7 bases. Germline lookup yields CDR1 DFQATT and CDR2 SNEGSKA (reference sequence). CDR3 length equals 15 residues. V lost 0 bases and J lost 5; bases outside the gene matches: 9. This CDR3 is CSARDRKGGGYGYTF. The CDR3 bases are TGCAGTGCTAGAGATCGGAAAGGGGGCGGATATGGCTACACCTTC.